The clone carrying this T cell receptor (beta chain) was observed at least ten times. The target antigen is unknown. Synthesis of TCR cDNA relied on 5'RACE template switching, which attached a universal primer site and UMIs. TCRdb called the 5' RACE reads again in MiXCR, with one record for every CDR3 protein. The table has 200,000 or so distinct CDR3 sequences, roughly 6.8% seen once. The data were obtained in a study of T cells after yellow fever vaccination. The CDR3 spans 15 residues. Germline V gene data show CDR1 as ENHRY and CDR2 as SYGVKD. V was cut by 0 bases and J by 0 bases, with 6 bases left in between. Notes on the study in general: Of the clonotypes, a small share occurred in both CD4 and CD8 compartments. Abundant clonotypes (contaminants from the bulk population) could be present in FACS-sorted repertoires.

The chain is built from TRBV10-3 and TRBJ2-4; D call uncertain. The clonotype originates from a man in his thirties or forties who received the YFV17D yellow fever vaccine. The source material was CD4+ T cells sorted from PBMCs, sampled on the day of the yellow fever booster vaccination. The DNA for the CDR3 is TGTGCCATCAGTGAGTCGTGGCTAGCCAAAAACATTCAGTACTTC. This sequence encodes CAISESWLAKNIQYF.